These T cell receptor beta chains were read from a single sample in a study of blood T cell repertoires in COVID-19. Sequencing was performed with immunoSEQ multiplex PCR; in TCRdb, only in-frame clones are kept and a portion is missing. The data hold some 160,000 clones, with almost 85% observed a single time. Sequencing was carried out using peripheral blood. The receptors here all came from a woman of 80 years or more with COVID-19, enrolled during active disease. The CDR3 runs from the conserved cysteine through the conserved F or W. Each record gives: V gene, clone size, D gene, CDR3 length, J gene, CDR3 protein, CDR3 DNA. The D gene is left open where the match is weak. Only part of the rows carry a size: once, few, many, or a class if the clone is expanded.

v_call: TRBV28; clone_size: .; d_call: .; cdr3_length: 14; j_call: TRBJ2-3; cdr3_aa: CASSSGGSADTQYF; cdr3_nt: TGTGCCAGCAGTTCAGGGGGGAGCGCAGATACGCAGTATTTT
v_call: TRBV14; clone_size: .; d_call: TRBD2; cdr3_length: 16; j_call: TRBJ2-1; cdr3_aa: CASSPMGLGSYNEQFF; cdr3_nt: TGTGCCAGCAGCCCCATGGGACTAGGCTCCTACAATGAGCAGTTCTTC
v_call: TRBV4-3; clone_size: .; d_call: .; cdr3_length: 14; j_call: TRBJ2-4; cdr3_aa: CASSQAGTIGGQYF; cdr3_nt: TGCGCCAGCAGCCAAGCCGGGACAATAGGGGGTCAGTACTTC
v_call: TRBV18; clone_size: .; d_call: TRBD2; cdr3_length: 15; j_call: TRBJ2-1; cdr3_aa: CASSQAGGNYNEQFF; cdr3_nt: TGTGCCAGCTCACAAGCGGGAGGGAATTACAATGAGCAGTTCTTC
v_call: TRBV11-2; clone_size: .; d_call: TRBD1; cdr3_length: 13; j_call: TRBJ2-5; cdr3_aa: CASSQTGAKTQYF; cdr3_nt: TGTGCCAGCAGCCAGACAGGGGCTAAGACCCAGTACTTC
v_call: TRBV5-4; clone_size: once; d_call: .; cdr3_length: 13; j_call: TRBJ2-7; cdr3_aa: CASSLSQAYEQYF; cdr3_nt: TGTGCCAGCAGCTTATCGCAGGCCTACGAGCAGTACTTC
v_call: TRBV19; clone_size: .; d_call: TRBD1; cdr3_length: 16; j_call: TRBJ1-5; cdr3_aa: CASSTTGGQSNQPQHF; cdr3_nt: TGTGCCAGTAGTACCACAGGGGGACAGAGCAATCAGCCCCAGCATTTT
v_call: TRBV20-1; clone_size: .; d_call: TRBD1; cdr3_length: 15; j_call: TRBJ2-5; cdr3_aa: CSASPQRTGRETQYF; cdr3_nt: TGCAGTGCTAGTCCCCAGCGGACAGGGCGGGAGACCCAGTACTTC
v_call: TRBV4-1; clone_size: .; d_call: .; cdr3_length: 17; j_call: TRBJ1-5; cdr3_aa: CASSQESGALSNQPQHF; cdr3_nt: TGCGCCAGCAGCCAAGAATCAGGGGCTCTTAGCAATCAGCCCCAGCATTTT
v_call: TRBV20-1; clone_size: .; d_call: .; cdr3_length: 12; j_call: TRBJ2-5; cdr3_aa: CSASRQEETQYF; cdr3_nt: TGCAGTGCTAGTCGACAGGAAGAGACCCAGTACTTC
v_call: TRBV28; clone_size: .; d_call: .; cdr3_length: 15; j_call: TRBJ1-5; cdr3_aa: CASSPGRGGRQPQHF; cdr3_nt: TGTGCCAGCAGCCCCGGGCGCGGGGGGCGTCAGCCCCAGCATTTT
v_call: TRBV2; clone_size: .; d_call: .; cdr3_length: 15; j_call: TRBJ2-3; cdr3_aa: CASSEEGGGADTQYF; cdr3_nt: TGTGCCAGCAGTGAAGAGGGGGGGGGCGCAGATACGCAGTATTTT
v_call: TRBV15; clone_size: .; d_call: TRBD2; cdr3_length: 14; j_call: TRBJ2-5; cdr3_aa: CATSRDGGEETQYF; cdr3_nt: TGTGCCACCAGCAGAGATGGGGGGGAAGAGACCCAGTACTTC
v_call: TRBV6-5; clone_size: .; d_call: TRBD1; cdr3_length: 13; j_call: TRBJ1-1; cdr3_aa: CASSQQGASEAFF; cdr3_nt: TGTGCCAGCAGTCAACAGGGGGCGTCTGAAGCTTTCTTT
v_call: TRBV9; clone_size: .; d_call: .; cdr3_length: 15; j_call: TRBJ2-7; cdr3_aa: CASSVGDLGVYEQYF; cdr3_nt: TGTGCCAGCAGCGTAGGGGACTTAGGTGTCTACGAGCAGTACTTC
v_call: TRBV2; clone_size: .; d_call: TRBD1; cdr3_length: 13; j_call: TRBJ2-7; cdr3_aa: CASSGGQGLEQYF; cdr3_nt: TGTGCCAGCAGTGGGGGACAGGGGCTCGAGCAGTACTTC
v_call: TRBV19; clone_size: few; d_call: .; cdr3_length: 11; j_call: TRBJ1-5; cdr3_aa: CASTRDSAQHF; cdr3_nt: TGTGCCAGTACGCGGGATAGTGCCCAGCATTTT
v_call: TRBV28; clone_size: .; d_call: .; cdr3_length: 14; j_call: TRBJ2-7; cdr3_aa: CASSPPRGGREQYF; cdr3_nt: TGTGCCAGCAGTCCCCCGAGGGGGGGACGGGAGCAGTACTTC
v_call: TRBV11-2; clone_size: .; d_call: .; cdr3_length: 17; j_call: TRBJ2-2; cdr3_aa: CASSLSIGALNTGELFF; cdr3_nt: TGTGCCAGCAGCTTATCGATAGGAGCTCTCAACACCGGGGAGCTGTTTTTT
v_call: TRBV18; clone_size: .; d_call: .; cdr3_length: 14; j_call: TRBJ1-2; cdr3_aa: CASSPGGSGYGYTF; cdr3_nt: TGTGCCAGCTCACCCGGGGGGTCGGGCTATGGCTACACCTTC